This T cell receptor beta chain was identified during a study of shared clonotypes between healthy human individuals (TCRdb year 2020). Describing the broader study: A couple of women and a few men aged 18 to 49 years were included in the cohort. For each donor, CD4 naive and CD4 memory were each run on three plates, CD8 naive on two plates, and CD8 memory on one plate. The study deeply sequenced blood TCR repertoires of roughly five healthy adults to estimate repertoire size and the extent of clonotype sharing between individuals. To increase sequencing depth and limit assay-specific biases, TCR repertoire library preparation and sequencing were carried out by different laboratories using diverse techniques. Between about 0.85 and 9.5 billion PBMCs per donor were obtained by leukapheresis.

The donors were healthy, HIV-negative adults with no recently reported acute infections or vaccinations. Every donor was a Caucasian adult residing in Nashville, Tennessee, USA. CD4+ T cells were enriched through magnetic negative selection, after which naive cells were positively selected on CD45RA and the remaining negative fraction served as the memory subset. Blood was collected by leukapheresis, and PBMCs were isolated by Ficoll-Histopaque density gradient centrifugation and then cryopreserved in liquid nitrogen vapor phase. Analytical flow cytometry was used to check the purity and quantity of every magnetically sorted T cell population. Genomic DNA was isolated from each sorted fraction and quantified by UV absorbance on a Nanodrop 2000c. Summary of the overall study and its limitations: Pairwise subsampling indicated that sequencing depth was expected to affect the degree of clonotype sharing among donors. Even with the large sequencing depth, rarefaction of the sorted-subset datasets indicated that sequencing was incomplete. About 4.5% of naive CD4, 3.5% of naive CD8, about 2.5% of memory CD4, and 0.35% to 0.5% of memory CD8 clonotypes were shared across a few donors. Sampling was limited to blood, and TCR repertoires in tissue likely differ from TCR repertoires in blood. Compared with non-shared clonotypes, the clonotypes found in all four sorted-subset donors had higher generation probabilities. The small number of donors limited the genetic and exposure-history diversity represented. Estimated clonotype richness was generally larger for naive than for memory subsets.

The germline V gene encodes CDR1 MDHEN and CDR2 SYDVKM. Including the terminal cysteine and phenylalanine, the CDR3 comprises 16 residues. This entry keeps only the CDR3 DNA: 48 bases, framed from base 1. From V the trimming removes 6 bases and from J it removes 5 bases, while the gene matches leave 8 bases of the junction unaccounted for. Using the deep immunoSEQ assay, multiplex PCR amplified TCR CDR3 regions from genomic DNA. Extracted genomic DNA from each cell subset was spread evenly across all wells of several immunoSEQ 96-well plates, with each plate serving as a replicate. For sorted subsets, about 200 ng genomic DNA, equal to 30,000 or so T cell genomes, was loaded into each replicate PCR. Purified libraries were quantified with a Qubit 3.0 fluorometer, sized on a Bioanalyzer 2100, and re-quantified with the KAPA Library Quantification kit. Every immunoSEQ 96-well plate was sequenced on a separate single-read 150-cycle Illumina NextSeq 550 flow cell. Under the source paper's analysis protocol: The immunoSEQ output contained only junctional sequences without quality scores, so filtering could not match that applied to full-length reads. Sequences were annotated with PyIR, a Python wrapper for IgBLAST v1.9, using IMGT germline references to assign V/J genes and CDR3. Any read was removed if the V/J assignment was weak (E-value above 1e-6), the CDR3 was missing, or the read contained stop codons, out-of-frame junctions, or ambiguous translated residues. A V3J clonotype was defined by an identical inferred V gene, J gene, and CDR3 amino acid sequence. Percentage overlap between repertoires was calculated by dividing the number of shared unique clonotypes by the size of the smaller repertoire. Richness of each repertoire was evaluated using RTK rarefaction, the Chao1 estimator, and Recon v2.1 estimates of unobserved clonotypes. Generation probabilities for all TCRbeta clonotypes obtained by the gDNA method from a handful of donors were computed using OLGA. Held by TCRdb, this immuneACCESS table contains in-frame sequences only and omits some clones. Under half of the omission traces to an unresolved V gene where checked; the cause of the rest is unknown. Clone size and V and J calls were adopted from that table, with D and trimming inferred from the DNA. In this sample the table shows a few million clones, more than 85% of which occur a single time. Under 0.45% of the sample rests with the top ten.

Concerning this clone: The antigen it binds to is not known. Nothing much larger sits one base from this clone, and base qualities are not available.

Sequencing used naive CD4+ T cells from PBMCs. In the paper's terms, the cell subset or site label means: CD45RA+ positively selected. The sequence derives from a man aged 18 to 29 in good health. Some clones in this sample may be carry-over from other donors' samples. The chain couples TRBV28 to TRBJ2-2, and 11 junctional nucleotides match TRBD2. The CDR3 sequence is CASRATGTSGTGELFF. The sequenced DNA is TGTGCCAGCAGGGCAACCGGGACTAGCGGTACCGGGGAGCTGTTTTTT. The full variable domain, completed from the reference TRBV28 and TRBJ2-2 proteins outside the CDR3, reads DVKVTQSSRYLVKRTGEKVFLECVQDMDHENMFWYRQDPGLGLRLIYFSYDVKMKEKGDIPEGYSVSREKKERFSLILESASTNQTSMYLCASRATGTSGTGELFFGEGSRLTVL.